The 9 T cell receptor beta chains in this list originate from one sample, sequenced in a study of T cells in Graves' hyperthyroidism and ophthalmopathy. Amplification of TCR beta CDR3 regions was performed using RNA transcripts as template. With the HTBI primer set, the TCR CDR3 went through a first round of RT-PCR. TCRdb analysed the multiplex PCR reads with MiXCR anew, one entry per CDR3 protein. The sample consists of roughly 150,000 distinct CDR3 sequences, less than 10% of them appearing once. The sequenced material came from blood. All receptors come from a woman between 18 and 30 years old with Graves' hyperthyroidism that later progressed to Graves' ophthalmopathy.

This clonotype was seen ten or more times. The V gene is TRBV9, the J gene TRBJ1-4; 7 bases agree with TRBD1. Germline V gene lookup returns CDR1 SGDLS and CDR2 YYNGEE. The CDR3 totals 14 residues. Trimming at V came to 4 bases and at J to 7 bases, leaving 7 bases not matched to a gene. This CDR3 is CASSPGDSFEKLFF. Written as DNA, the CDR3 is TGTGCCAGCAGCCCCGGGGACAGTTTTGAAAAACTGTTTTTT.

The table lists this clonotype with many counts. This sequence joins TRBV2 and TRBJ2-4; 10 bases are a match to TRBD2. The CDR3 runs 15 residues. The germline V gene encodes CDR1 SNHLY and CDR2 FYNNEI. Losses at the gene ends were 6 bases for V and 3 bases for J; bases not matched to a gene: 5. CDR3 region: CASRVSGRGKNIQYF. In nucleotides, the CDR3 is TGTGCCAGCAGAGTGAGCGGGAGGGGCAAAAACATTCAGTACTTC.

This sequence joins TRBV20-1 and TRBJ1-5; possible D gene TRBD1, 6 bases. Germline-derived CDR1 and CDR2 are DFQATT and SNEGSKA (reference sequence). Trimming cost V 0 bases and J 2 bases, with 23 bases left between them. The CDR3 is 19 residues long. In DNA, the CDR3 is TGCAGTGCTAGAGATACCACCAGGTGGGGGGCTAGGGGCAATCAGCCCCAGCATTTT. Residues: CSARDTTRWGARGNQPQHF.

This clonotype was seen ten or more times. The V call is TRBV27, the J call TRBJ2-7; TRBD1 might be the D (6 bases). V lost 6 bases, J lost 7 bases, and 16 bases lay in between. This CDR3 is built from 13 residues. The germline V gene encodes CDR1 MNHEY and CDR2 SMNVEV (reference sequence). The CDR3 DNA sequence: TGTGCCAGCAGGCCCAACAGGGCGTGGGAGCAGTACTTC. It codes for CASRPNRAWEQYF.

This clonotype appeared a few times. This sequence joins TRBV24-1 and TRBJ2-2, with D maybe TRBD1 (5 bases). The CDR3 has 11 residues. Trimming cost V 9 bases and J 9 bases, with 10 bases left between them. Germline V lookup: CDR1 KGHDR, CDR2 SFDVKD. CDR3 in amino acids: CATAGKRELFF. The CDR3 DNA follows: TGTGCCACCGCAGGGAAGCGGGAGCTGTTTTTT.

This clonotype was counted at least ten times. The chain has TRBV20-1 and TRBJ1-1; TRBD1 might be the D (6 bases). This CDR3 is 14 amino acids long. Germline V gene data show CDR1 as DFQATT and CDR2 as SNEGSKA (reference sequence). V gave up 8 bases and J gave up 3 bases, with 19 bases separating them. The CDR3 sequence: CSSRGGAFDTEAFF. The DNA for the CDR3 is TGCAGTAGCAGGGGAGGCGCGTTTGACACTGAAGCTTTCTTT.

This clonotype has a count of ten or more. This rearrangement joins TRBV18 to TRBJ1-1; D is uncertain. V shed 3 bases and J shed 3 bases, with 8 bases lying between them. Germline V CDR1 and CDR2: KGHSH, LQKENI. The CDR3 length is 13 residues. For the CDR3, the DNA is TGTGCCAGCTCACCCAACCGGGACACTGAAGCTTTCTTT. It is translated as CASSPNRDTEAFF.

This clonotype was seen ten or more times. J is TRBJ1-3 and V is TRBV2; possible D gene TRBD1, 6 bases. Germline assignment: CDR1 SNHLY and CDR2 FYNNEI. The V and J ends lost 6 bases and 4 bases respectively, with 16 bases between them. The length of the CDR3 is 15 residues. The CDR3 nucleotides read TGTGCCAGCAGATGGGACAAAGGCGCAGGAAACACCATATATTTT. Translating gives CASRWDKGAGNTIYF. The full variable domain, completed using reference TRBV2 and TRBJ1-3, is EPEVTQTPSHQVTQMGQEVILRCVPISNHLYFYWYRQILGQKVEFLVSFYNNEISEKSEIFDDQFSVERPDGSNFTLKIRSTKLEDSAMYFCASRWDKGAGNTIYFGEGSWLTVV.

This clonotype showed up just a few times. This rearrangement joins TRBV19 to TRBJ1-5; TRBD1 might be the D (5 bases). The CDR3 sequence is 19 residues long. Germline V CDR1 and CDR2: LNHDA, SQIVND (reference sequence). V lost 6 bases, J lost 0 bases, and 24 bases lay in between. CDR3 sequence: CASSQWSPGLKYSNQPQHF. The CDR3 nucleotides are TGTGCCAGTAGCCAATGGTCCCCGGGACTTAAATATAGCAATCAGCCCCAGCATTTT.